This TCR beta chain was identified during a study of T-cell reconstitution after alpha-beta-depleted transplantation in children. Preparation of the TCRbeta library was carried out with unique molecular identifiers. TCRdb reanalysed the PCR reads using MiXCR and keeps one entry per CDR3 protein. In the table there are around 480,000 distinct CDR3 sequences, approximately 32% of which are singletons. This clonotype showed up just once. CDR3 length: 16 residues. Germline values: CDR1 MNHEY, CDR2 SVGAGI. The V and J ends lost 5 bases and 1 base, in that order; junction bases with no gene match: 7. The chain joins TRBV6-5 to TRBJ2-7; 11 nucleotides match TRBD2. The TCR sequence derives from a human donor who donated a stem cell graft to a child with aplastic anemia. The sequenced sample was PBMCs from the stem cell graft donor, obtained from the stem cell graft. CDR3 DNA sequence: TGTGCCAGCAGTCTACTAGCGGGAGTGGGATCCTACGAGCAGTACTTC. This gives the protein CASSLLAGVGSYEQYF.